Sequencing of this T cell receptor (beta chain) was carried out in a study of neoadjuvant anti-PD-1 for oral cavity cancer. Overall study: Patients without progression received a fourth nivolumab dose around day 43, then surgical resection on days 50-56.

As for this clone: Its antigen is unidentified.

The germline V and J ends were trimmed by 1 base and 4 bases, with 8 bases remaining between them. The CDR3 length is 13 residues. Germline V gene data show CDR1 as SGHTA and CDR2 as FQGNSA. Time point meaning: after neoadjuvant nivolumab, at surgical resection. These newly diagnosed stage II-IVA oral cavity squamous cell carcinoma patients had no prior systemic or radiation treatment. Broader study findings: Post-nivolumab, blood T cell clonality was significantly elevated in non-responders.

Blood libraries mostly used roughly 440 ng genomic DNA, six replicates each. Profiled with immunoSEQ multiplex PCR; TCRdb holds only in-frame clones, not every one. The profile shows about 14,000 clones, roughly three quarters of them singletons. This rearrangement joins TRBV7-2 to TRBJ2-7; D not certain. Material: PBMCs, obtained after nivolumab (anti-PD-1) treatment. This TCR was recovered from a person between 40 and 85 years old with oral cavity squamous cell carcinoma. As DNA, the CDR3 is TGTGCCAGCAGCTTAGTTTCCTCGTACGAGCAGTACTTC. Residues: CASSLVSSYEQYF.